These 14 T cell receptor beta chains share one sample of origin, sequenced in a study of shared clonotypes between healthy human individuals. Naive-designated CD8 cells lacked CD45RO, were positively enriched for CCR7, and omitted terminally differentiated effector memory CD45RA+ cells. The protocol was immunoSEQ multiplex PCR, while the TCRdb copy is restricted to in-frame clones and leaves out a portion. The sample contains around 1,900,000 clones, 90% to 95% of which appear only once. Sequencing was carried out using naive CD8+ T cells from PBMCs. The receptors originated from a man younger than 35 in good health. Some clones in this sample may be carry-over from other donors' samples.

The V call is TRBV6-5, the J call TRBJ1-2, with 11 bases that match TRBD1. The germline V gene encodes CDR1 MNHEY and CDR2 SVGAGI. Unmatched junction bases numbered 1, after V lost 8 bases and J lost 2 bases. CDR3 length: 13 residues. CDR3 loop: CASGQGANYGYTF. The CDR3 coding sequence is TGTGCCAGCGGACAGGGGGCGAACTATGGCTACACCTTC.

This clone occurred once. The chain is built from TRBV4-1 and TRBJ2-3; D not certain. Germline V gene lookup returns CDR1 MGHRA and CDR2 YSYEKL. The V gene lost 4 bases and the J gene lost 0 bases, with 14 bases spanning the gap. This CDR3 region has 16 residues. The CDR3 protein is CASSRESWPSTDTQYF. The CDR3 bases are TGCGCCAGCAGCCGGGAATCGTGGCCCAGCACAGATACGCAGTATTTT.

This chain connects TRBV30 to TRBJ2-1; the match to TRBD2 covers 13 bases. Looked up from germline, CDR1 is GTSNPN and CDR2 is SVGIG (reference sequence). V was pared by 1 base and J by 2 bases, with 8 bases of the junction left unmatched. The CDR3 extends over 18 amino acids. The CDR3, as DNA: TGTGCCTGGAGTGCGCCAAGGACTAGCGGGAGCACCTACAATGAGCAGTTCTTC. Translation: CAWSAPRTSGSTYNEQFF.

This clone was picked up one time. The chain recombines TRBV5-6 with TRBJ2-7; tentatively, D is TRBD1 (5 bases). The CDR3 loop spans 18 amino acids. V was cut by 0 bases and J by 2 bases, with 21 bases left in between. The germline gives CDR1 SGHDT, CDR2 YYEEEE. The CDR3 protein is CASSLVRFFSGSAYEQYF. In DNA, the CDR3 is TGTGCCAGCAGCTTGGTTAGATTTTTTTCAGGGTCGGCCTACGAGCAGTACTTC.

The chain joins TRBV18 to TRBJ2-7; TRBD2 might be the D (5 bases). Germline CDR1 is KGHSH and CDR2 is LQKENI. There are 13 residues in the CDR3. Deletions cut 6 bases from V and 3 bases from J, with 12 bases between. CDR3 sequence: CASSSPRGYEQYF. The CDR3 region has the DNA TGTGCCAGCTCGTCCCCTCGGGGCTACGAGCAGTACTTC.

This clone showed up just once. The chain couples TRBV11-2 to TRBJ1-1; the D gene is possibly TRBD1 (5 bases). V lost 4 bases, J lost 4 bases, and 19 bases lay in between. This CDR3 is built from 16 residues. Germline lookup yields CDR1 SGHAT and CDR2 FQNNGV. CDR3 region: CASSWGGSSLPTEAFF. As DNA, the CDR3 is TGTGCCAGCAGCTGGGGGGGGTCGAGTCTGCCCACTGAAGCTTTCTTT.

The chain links TRBV6-5 to TRBJ1-1, with D maybe TRBD1 (6 bases). Germline V lookup: CDR1 MNHEY, CDR2 SVGAGI. CDR3 length equals 10 residues. V was shortened by 8 bases and J by 6 bases, with 7 bases between the two germline ends. CDR3 DNA: TGTGCCAGCGGGGGCTCTGAAGCTTTCTTT. Its translation: CASGGSEAFF.

V usage is TRBV4-1 and J usage is TRBJ1-4; no clear D. The CDR3 consists of 13 residues. CDR1 is MGHRA and CDR2 is YSYEKL in the germline V gene. Deletions cut 0 bases from V and 7 bases from J, with 6 bases between. In nucleotides, the CDR3 is TGCGCCAGCAGCCAAGACCCTGGTGAAAAACTGTTTTTT. Translating gives CASSQDPGEKLFF.

The V call is TRBV13, the J call TRBJ2-2; possible D gene TRBD1, 6 bases. Trimming stripped 5 bases from V and 0 bases from J, with 10 bases between. This CDR3 has 15 amino acids. Germline CDR1 and CDR2: PRHDT and FYEKMQ (reference sequence). The CDR3: CASSVRGPNTGELFF. The CDR3 region has the DNA TGTGCCAGCAGCGTCAGGGGACCGAACACCGGGGAGCTGTTTTTT.

The rearrangement links TRBV5-8 to TRBJ2-7; maybe TRBD1 (5 bases). CDR3 size: 14 residues. Trimming stripped 0 bases from V and 3 bases from J, with 10 bases between. Germline V CDR1 and CDR2: SGHTS, YDEGEE. In DNA form, the CDR3 reads TGTGCCAGCAGCTTGGTTCAGGGTCTCTACGAGCAGTACTTC. It translates to CASSLVQGLYEQYF.

V gene TRBV9 combines with J gene TRBJ2-3; 10 bases match TRBD2. V was pared by 0 bases and J by 0 bases, with 7 bases of the junction left unmatched. Germline assignment: CDR1 SGDLS and CDR2 YYNGEE. The CDR3 consists of 18 residues. CDR3: CASSVGASGRFSTDTQYF. The CDR3 DNA is TGTGCCAGCAGCGTAGGGGCTAGCGGGAGATTTAGCACAGATACGCAGTATTTT.

The genes are TRBV28 and TRBJ2-7; 14 positions agree with TRBD2. This CDR3 comprises 15 residues. CDR1 and CDR2 (germline): MDHEN, SYDVKM. V dropped 6 bases and J dropped 8; count of bases not matched to a gene: 9. CDR3 DNA: TGTGCCAGCAGGGCCCCGGGACTAGCGGGAGAAAAGCAGTACTTC. Its protein is CASRAPGLAGEKQYF.

The chain joins TRBV7-3 to TRBJ2-3, with TRBD2 matching over 11 bases. Germline CDR1 is SGHTA and CDR2 is FQGTGA. With V trimmed by 5 bases and J by 6 bases, 10 bases remained unmatched. This CDR3 region has 16 residues. The CDR3 region is CASSPIAGGPGDTQYF. CDR3 DNA: TGTGCCAGCAGCCCAATAGCGGGAGGGCCGGGGGATACGCAGTATTTT.

The chain joins TRBV5-1 to TRBJ2-5; the match to TRBD2 covers 10 bases. This CDR3 is 18 amino acids long. Germline trimming cut 3 bases from V and 1 base from J; bases unmatched to any gene: 12. Germline assignment: CDR1 SGHRS and CDR2 YFSETQ. CDR3: CASSSWASGSLSQETQYF. The CDR3, as DNA: TGCGCCAGCAGCTCTTGGGCTAGCGGGAGCCTTTCCCAAGAGACCCAGTACTTC.